Each of the 18 T cell receptor beta chains below was sequenced from the same sample in a study of Tregs in tolerant kidney transplant recipients. Only in-frame clones appear in the TCRdb table, and some are missing; sequencing was by immunoSEQ multiplex PCR. Across 25,000 to 40,000 clones, the top ten clones capture under 2% of the sample. Related graft donors supplied nonmyeloablative bone marrow transplants, and mixed chimerism was transient. Sequencing was performed on CD4+ T cells from blood (PBMCs), taken 24 months after the transplant. The receptors originated from a human patient who received a combined kidney and bone marrow transplant. A subset of T cells may come from the graft donor.

For this clone: The read ends 3 residues early relative to the CDR3; the germline J gene fills the gap. The chain couples TRBV20-1 to TRBJ2-1; TRBD1 aligns across 7 bases. The J segment lost 0 bases and the V segment lost 6 bases, leaving 5 bases of the junction unmatched. Germline V gives CDR1 DFQATT, CDR2 SNEGSKA (reference sequence). This CDR3 has 14 amino acids. CDR3 bases read: TGCAGTGCCCAGACAGGGACCTCCTACAATGAG. It yields the protein CSAQTGTSYNE. The full CDR3 reads CSAQTGTSYNEQFF.

In the case of this clone: Sequencing ends 3 residues short of the CDR3 end; the germline J gene provides the rest. V gene TRBV18 combines with J gene TRBJ1-1; possibly TRBD1 for D (5 bases). CDR3 length equals 14 residues. Germline V lookup: CDR1 KGHSH, CDR2 LQKENI. Trimming removed 6 bases at V and 3 bases at J, with 14 bases between. The CDR3 loop reads CASSPTGQDTEAFF. CDR3 DNA (partial): TGTGCCAGCTCCCCCACCGGACAAGACACTGAA.

With regard to this clone: The read gets to within 3 residues of the CDR3 end, and the germline J gene fills in the rest. V and J are TRBV20-1 and TRBJ2-7; 11 bases agree with TRBD2. This CDR3 spans 15 amino acids. The germline V gene has CDR1 DFQATT and CDR2 SNEGSKA (reference sequence). The V segment lost 3 bases and the J segment 0 bases; nucleotides outside the gene matches: 4. This CDR3 reads CSASPLAGVSYEQYF. The CDR3 bases that were read are TGCAGTGCTAGCCCACTAGCGGGAGTCTCCTACGAG.

A word on this clone: The sequence runs out 3 residues before the end of the CDR3; the remainder is reconstructed from the germline J gene. The chain combines TRBV20-1 with TRBJ2-7; TRBD1 is a possible D gene (6 bases). CDR1 and CDR2 (germline): DFQATT, SNEGSKA (reference sequence). The CDR3 runs 12 residues. V lost 4 bases and J lost 6, with 13 bases in between. The CDR3 spells CSATETGPEQYF. Incomplete CDR3 DNA: TGCAGTGCTACGGAGACAGGTCCCGAG.

On this clone itself: The read halts 3 residues ahead of the CDR3 end, with the missing end drawn from the germline J gene. The chain links TRBV20-1 to TRBJ1-1, with 10 positions matching TRBD1. CDR3 size: 16 residues. Unmatched junction bases numbered 15, after V lost 5 bases and J lost 6 bases. Germline V gene data show CDR1 as DFQATT and CDR2 as SNEGSKA (reference sequence). The CDR3 DNA, read in part, is TGCAGTGCTGCCGACAGGGGGCGCGTGGGTCGGGCTGAA. Translated, it gives CSAADRGRVGRAE. The entire CDR3 protein reads CSAADRGRVGRAEAFF.

The DNA read from the CDR3 is TGCGCCAGCAGCTTGGGACAACAAACCGGGGAG. Protein product: CASSLGQQTGE. The whole CDR3 region reads CASSLGQQTGELFF. The chain employs TRBV5-1 and TRBJ2-2; D remains ambiguous. The CDR3 goes on 3 residues after the read ends, and that part is filled in from the germline J gene. V was clipped by 0 bases and J by 5 bases, with 8 bases between them. This CDR3 has 14 residues. Germline V gene sequence: CDR1 SGHRS, CDR2 YFSETQ.

As to this clone: The read gets to within 3 residues of the CDR3 end, and the germline J gene fills in the rest. The chain employs TRBV5-4 and TRBJ2-3; 7 bases map to TRBD1. Trimming took 7 bases from V and 0 from J; bases not matched to a gene: 2. Per germline, CDR1 SGHNT and CDR2 YYREEE (reference sequence). The CDR3 is 13 amino acids. CDR3 in amino acids: CASPGQSTDTQYF. The sequenced part of the CDR3 DNA is TGTGCCAGCCCGGGACAGAGCACAGATACG.

In regard to this clone: The sequence runs out 3 residues before the end of the CDR3; the remainder is reconstructed from the germline J gene. The chain carries TRBV20-1 and TRBJ2-3; unclear D gene. The CDR3 has 12 residues. Trimming took 3 bases from V and 0 from J, leaving 4 bases between them. CDR1 and CDR2 from the germline V gene are DFQATT and SNEGSKA (reference sequence). The CDR3 bases that were read are TGCAGTGCTAGCGGGAGCACAGATACG. It is translated as CSASGSTDT. The full CDR3 protein reads CSASGSTDTQYF.

On this clone: From the germline J gene comes the end of the CDR3, since the read stops 3 residues before it. V usage is TRBV6-1 and J usage is TRBJ1-2, with D possibly TRBD1 on 5 matching bases. The CDR3 contains 14 residues. The V end was cut by 1 base, the J end by 7 bases, with 13 bases between. Germline V gene data show CDR1 as MNHNS and CDR2 as SASEGT. Partial CDR3 DNA: TGTGCCAGCAGTGAAGGCCAGGGTTTGCGTGGC. Protein sequence: CASSEGQGLRG. The full CDR3 sequence reads CASSEGQGLRGYTF.

A remark on this clone: The missing CDR3 end, 3 residues past where the read stops, is filled in from the germline J gene. The chain is built from TRBV29-1 and TRBJ1-4; weak D call: TRBD1 (6 bases). V was shortened by 6 bases and J by 8 bases, with 16 bases between the two germline ends. Germline assignment: CDR1 SQVTM and CDR2 ANQGSEA. The CDR3 length is 13 residues. The CDR3 DNA, read in part, is TGCAGCGTGGTGACAGGCACCCTGGAAAAA. This encodes CSVVTGTLEK. The CDR3 as a whole reads CSVVTGTLEKLFF.

Details on this clone: The observed sequence ends 3 residues before the CDR3 terminus, with the missing tail filled in from the germline J gene. V gene TRBV20-1 combines with J gene TRBJ2-2; a possible D gene is TRBD2 (6 bases). The CDR3 runs 17 residues. V lost 1 base and J 3 bases, leaving 18 bases between the germline ends. CDR1 is DFQATT, CDR2 SNEGSKA, per germline (reference sequence). The part of the CDR3 DNA that was read is TGCAGTGCTAGAGTCCTTGGCGGGATCGGATACACCGGGGAG. This gives the protein CSARVLGGIGYTGE. The full CDR3 protein is CSARVLGGIGYTGELFF.

Turning to this clone: The missing CDR3 end, 3 residues past where the read stops, is filled in from the germline J gene. The V and J genes are TRBV29-1 and TRBJ2-7, with TRBD2 identical over 13 bases. The CDR3 contains 14 residues. CDR1 and CDR2 (germline): SQVTM, ANQGSEA. Trimming at V came to 6 bases and at J to 5 bases, leaving 7 bases not matched to a gene. The CDR3 region is CSVLRLAGGNEQYF. The DNA read from the CDR3 is TGCAGCGTCCTGAGACTAGCGGGAGGTAACGAG.

On this clone: The read terminates 3 residues ahead of where the CDR3 ends, so the germline J gene completes it. The chain joins TRBV18 to TRBJ2-7; TRBD1 aligns across 8 bases. V shed 0 bases, J shed 0 bases, and the junction held 4 bases outside the gene matches. This CDR3 spans 16 amino acids. From germline, CDR1 is KGHSH and CDR2 LQKENI. The CDR3 DNA, read in part, is TGTGCCAGCTCACCACCGTGGGACAGGAGCTCCTACGAG. It yields the protein CASSPPWDRSSYE. The full CDR3 sequence reads CASSPPWDRSSYEQYF.

A note on this clone: The CDR3 is cut off 3 residues early in the read; its end comes from the germline J gene. This sequence joins TRBV5-1 and TRBJ2-7; D is unresolved. V was trimmed by 5 bases and J by 3 bases, leaving 18 bases between them. Germline CDR1 SGHRS, CDR2 YFSETQ. The CDR3 sequence is 15 residues long. The chain's CDR3 is CASSPSPGHLYEQYF. The covered CDR3 bases are TGCGCCAGCAGTCCTTCCCCAGGCCATCTCTACGAG.

Turning to this clone: The read ends 3 residues before the CDR3 terminus; that terminus is restored from the germline J gene. J is TRBJ1-5 and V is TRBV20-1; 7 bases are shared with TRBD1. CDR1 is DFQATT and CDR2 is SNEGSKA in the germline V gene (reference sequence). The J segment lost 2 bases and the V segment lost 1 base, leaving 2 bases of the junction unmatched. The CDR3 contains 14 residues. The CDR3 DNA, read in part, is TGCAGTGCTAGAGCAACAGGGGGCAATCAGCCC. It yields the protein CSARATGGNQP. The full CDR3 protein is CSARATGGNQPQHF.

Comments on this clone: Read sequence stops 3 residues before the CDR3 end, and the germline J gene provides the missing end. This chain connects TRBV20-1 to TRBJ2-6, with D possibly TRBD2 on 5 matching bases. Germline assignment: CDR1 DFQATT and CDR2 SNEGSKA (reference sequence). The CDR3 length is 15 residues. V shed 3 bases and J shed 2 bases, with 11 bases lying between them. The covered CDR3 bases are TGCAGTGCTAGCCGGGGAAACGCTGGGGCCAACGTC. Translation gives CSASRGNAGANV. The full CDR3 is CSASRGNAGANVLTF.

Remarks on this clone: With the read ending 3 residues before the CDR3 end, the germline J gene is used to fill in that end. The rearrangement links TRBV19 to TRBJ1-1; 10 bases align to TRBD1. The V segment lost 4 bases and the J segment 4 bases; nucleotides outside the gene matches: 9. The length of the CDR3 is 16 residues. CDR1 and CDR2 from the germline V gene are LNHDA and SQIVND (reference sequence). The sequenced part of the CDR3 DNA is TGTGCCAGTAGTAGGACAGGGGGACTTGGGATCACTGAA. It is translated as CASSRTGGLGITE. The full CDR3 is CASSRTGGLGITEAFF.

CDR3 DNA, as far as it was read: TGTGCCACCGGACTAGCCTACCGCTCCTACAATGAG. Protein product: CATGLAYRSYNE. From start to end, the CDR3 is CATGLAYRSYNEQFF. This chain uses TRBV19 with TRBJ2-1; TRBD2 agrees at 8 bases. The CDR3 extends 3 residues past the end of the read, so its final part is completed from the germline J gene. The CDR3 consists of 15 residues. V was pared by 10 bases and J by 0 bases, with 8 bases of the junction left unmatched. Germline lookup yields CDR1 LNHDA and CDR2 SQIVND (reference sequence).